This TCR beta chain was identified in a study of blood T cells in healthy people across ages. This clonotype has just a few counts. The CDR3 runs to 14 residues. V was pared by 4 bases and J by 6 bases, with 6 bases of the junction left unmatched. The germline V gene has CDR1 SGHDT and CDR2 YYEEEE. A second about 6 to 12 cycle PCR used barcoded and J-beta primers. Each CDR3 protein gets one entry after TCRdb re-called the 5' RACE reads with MiXCR. The sample contains 2 million or so distinct CDR3 sequences, around half of which appear only once. This sequence originates from a woman aged 35 to 49 in good health. Sequenced input: blood. The chain is built from TRBV5-6 and TRBJ1-5, with TRBD1 identical over 8 bases. CDR3 DNA sequence: TGTGCCAGCAGCCCTCAGGGGGCTCGTCAGCCCCAGCATTTT. It specifies CASSPQGARQPQHF.